Listed below are T cell receptor beta chains from one sample, sequenced in a study of human T cells and chemical hapten exposure. TCRdb called the RACE reads again in MiXCR, with one record for every CDR3 protein. Among about 60,000 distinct CDR3 sequences listed, 7% to 10% were seen once. The source was whole blood, collected in connection with sensitization to the hapten diphenylcyclopropenone (DPC). The source of these receptors is a woman between 40 and 50 years old with alopecia areata. Some clones in this sample may be carry-over from other donors' samples. Both conserved end residues are part of each CDR3. A row's size may be missing; if present it is once, few, many or a size class.

CDR3aa: CASSVYTGEQFF; abundance: few; j_gene: TRBJ2-2; v_gene: TRBV7-2
CDR3aa: CSAKRGPPYEQYF; abundance: .; j_gene: TRBJ2-7; v_gene: TRBV20-1
CDR3aa: CSASYGDSSYNSPLHF; abundance: many; j_gene: TRBJ1-6; v_gene: TRBV20-1
CDR3aa: CASSDSGKSAYGYTF; abundance: many; j_gene: TRBJ1-2; v_gene: TRBV27
CDR3aa: CSVAQDYNEQFF; abundance: many; j_gene: TRBJ2-1; v_gene: TRBV29-1
CDR3aa: CASSDGTSGVYEQYF; abundance: few; j_gene: TRBJ2-7; v_gene: TRBV11-2
CDR3aa: CASKTTLNPYNEQFF; abundance: many; j_gene: TRBJ2-1; v_gene: TRBV4-1
CDR3aa: CASSPGLAGASNTGELFF; abundance: many; j_gene: TRBJ2-2; v_gene: TRBV7-2
CDR3aa: CASSSLGGSDEQYF; abundance: .; j_gene: TRBJ2-7; v_gene: TRBV19
CDR3aa: CSAPPRGKNEQFF; abundance: few; j_gene: TRBJ2-1; v_gene: TRBV20-1
CDR3aa: CSVDERRGTQYF; abundance: many; j_gene: TRBJ2-5; v_gene: TRBV29-1
CDR3aa: CASRDSDTNSPLHF; abundance: many; j_gene: TRBJ1-6; v_gene: TRBV6-4
CDR3aa: CSARELAGDTGELFF; abundance: few; j_gene: TRBJ2-2; v_gene: TRBV20-1
CDR3aa: CASSVAPAGETQYF; abundance: many; j_gene: TRBJ2-5; v_gene: TRBV9
CDR3aa: CASSHPGADTQYF; abundance: .; j_gene: TRBJ2-3; v_gene: TRBV4-2
CDR3aa: CASSLIPGEGNTGELFF; abundance: .; j_gene: TRBJ2-2; v_gene: TRBV28
CDR3aa: CASSLPTSSYEQYF; abundance: few; j_gene: TRBJ2-7; v_gene: TRBV7-9